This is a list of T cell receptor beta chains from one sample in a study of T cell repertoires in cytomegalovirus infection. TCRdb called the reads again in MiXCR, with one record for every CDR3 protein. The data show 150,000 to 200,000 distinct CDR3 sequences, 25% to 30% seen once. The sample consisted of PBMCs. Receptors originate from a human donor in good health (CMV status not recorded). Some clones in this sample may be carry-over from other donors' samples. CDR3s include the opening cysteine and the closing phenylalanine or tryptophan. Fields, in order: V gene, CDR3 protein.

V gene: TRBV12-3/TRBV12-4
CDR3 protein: CASSFAGDNNEQFF

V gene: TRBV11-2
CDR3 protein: CASSPLAGGTDTQYF

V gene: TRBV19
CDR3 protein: CASSSSGGGEGNEQFF

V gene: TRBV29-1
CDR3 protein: CSAVEGNTIYF

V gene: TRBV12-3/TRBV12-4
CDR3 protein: CASSFPGTSGPPYNEQFF

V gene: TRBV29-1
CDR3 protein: CSVPFGEGETQYF

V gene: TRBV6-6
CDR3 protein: CASSADIMNTEAFF

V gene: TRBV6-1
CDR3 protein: CASRAGGQETQYF

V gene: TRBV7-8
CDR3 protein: CASRSGQPFSSYNSPLHF

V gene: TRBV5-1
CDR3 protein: CASSGQGLKNTEAFF

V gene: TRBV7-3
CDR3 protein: CASSLRTGLDEQYF

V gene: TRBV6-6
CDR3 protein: CASSYSWQADYGYTF

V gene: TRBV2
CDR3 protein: CASSGQLYGYTF

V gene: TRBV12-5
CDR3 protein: CASGLGRTVGYTF

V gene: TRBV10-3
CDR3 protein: CAISLDRSSGNTIYF

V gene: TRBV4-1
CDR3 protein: CASSQEDGVSGQFF

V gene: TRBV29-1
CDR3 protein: CSVGQNQETQYF

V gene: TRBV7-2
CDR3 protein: CASSLAAGEGYTF

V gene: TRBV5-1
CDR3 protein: CASSNTGGGGYEQYF

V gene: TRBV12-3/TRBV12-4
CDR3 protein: CASSPFKNTEAFF

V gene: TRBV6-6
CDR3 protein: CATARQGSNQPQHF

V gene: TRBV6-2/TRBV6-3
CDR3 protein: CASSYLTGARGETQYF

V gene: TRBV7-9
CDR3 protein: CASSLVGPRAGNTEAFF

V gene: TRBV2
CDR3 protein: CASRDDRENGYTF